This T cell receptor (beta chain) was sequenced in a study of T-cell memory formation after mild COVID-19. On the study more broadly: The study found TCR clusters largely donor specific.

The germline gives CDR1 MGHDK, CDR2 SYGVNS. The CDR3 has 13 amino acids. Trimming took 4 bases from V and 10 from J, leaving 16 bases between them. From the 5' RACE reads, TCRdb called clonotypes with MiXCR, one entry per CDR3 protein. The sample has over 300,000 distinct CDR3 sequences; roughly 19% are singletons. This clonotype was counted at least ten times. The sequence was obtained from a man younger than 35 who had mild COVID-19 (a few samples of this study predate the infection). Cell type and time point are not known. V is TRBV25-1 and J is TRBJ1-1; TRBD1 might be the D (6 bases). Input material: PBMCs or a T cell subset sorted from them (not recorded which). The CDR3 DNA sequence: TGTGCCAGCAGTGGCCACCTGGACAGTCGAGCTTTCTTT. This gives the protein CASSGHLDSRAFF.